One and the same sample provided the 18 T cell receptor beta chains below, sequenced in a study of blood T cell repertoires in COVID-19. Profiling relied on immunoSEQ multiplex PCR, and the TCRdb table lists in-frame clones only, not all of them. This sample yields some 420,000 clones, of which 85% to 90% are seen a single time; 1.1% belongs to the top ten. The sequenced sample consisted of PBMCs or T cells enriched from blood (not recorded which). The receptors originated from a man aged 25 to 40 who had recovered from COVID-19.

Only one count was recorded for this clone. The CDR3 coding sequence is TGTGCCAGCTCCCGATCGTTGGGCGGGGACACCGGGGAGCTGTTTTTT. This encodes CASSRSLGGDTGELFF. The genes are TRBV18 and TRBJ2-2, with a weak D call TRBD2 (6 bases). With 6 bases removed from V and 3 bases from J, the gap between germline ends came to 17 bases. The CDR3 loop spans 16 amino acids. Germline values: CDR1 KGHSH, CDR2 LQKENI.

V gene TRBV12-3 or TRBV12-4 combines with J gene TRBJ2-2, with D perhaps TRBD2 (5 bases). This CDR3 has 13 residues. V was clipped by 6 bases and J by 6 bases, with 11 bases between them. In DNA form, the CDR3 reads TGTGCCAGCAGAAGAGAGGGCTCCGGGGAGCTGTTTTTT. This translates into CASRREGSGELFF.

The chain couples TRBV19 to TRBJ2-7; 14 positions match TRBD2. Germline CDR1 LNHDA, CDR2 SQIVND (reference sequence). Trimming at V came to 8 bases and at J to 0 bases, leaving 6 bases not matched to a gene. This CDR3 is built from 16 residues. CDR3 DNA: TGTGCCAGTCCGCGGACTAGCGGGAGGTCCTCCTACGAGCAGTACTTC. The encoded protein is CASPRTSGRSSYEQYF.

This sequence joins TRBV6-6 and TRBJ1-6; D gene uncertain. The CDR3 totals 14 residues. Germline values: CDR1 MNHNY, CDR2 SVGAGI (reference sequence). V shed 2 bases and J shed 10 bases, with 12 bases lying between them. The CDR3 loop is CASSYQEVSSPLHF. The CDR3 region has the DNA TGTGCCAGCAGTTACCAGGAAGTTTCCTCACCCCTCCACTTT.

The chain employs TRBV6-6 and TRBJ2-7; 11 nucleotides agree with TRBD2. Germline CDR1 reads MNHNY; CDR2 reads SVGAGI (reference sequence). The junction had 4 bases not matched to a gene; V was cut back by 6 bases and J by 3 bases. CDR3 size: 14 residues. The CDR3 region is CASRLLAGDYEQYF. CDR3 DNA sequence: TGTGCCAGCAGATTACTAGCGGGAGACTACGAGCAGTACTTC.

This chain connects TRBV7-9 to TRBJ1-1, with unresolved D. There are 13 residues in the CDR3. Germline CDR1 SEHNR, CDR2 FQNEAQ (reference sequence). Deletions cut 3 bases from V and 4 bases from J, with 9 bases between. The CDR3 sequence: CASSFPGGTEAFF. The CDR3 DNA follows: TGTGCCAGCAGCTTTCCCGGAGGCACTGAAGCTTTCTTT.

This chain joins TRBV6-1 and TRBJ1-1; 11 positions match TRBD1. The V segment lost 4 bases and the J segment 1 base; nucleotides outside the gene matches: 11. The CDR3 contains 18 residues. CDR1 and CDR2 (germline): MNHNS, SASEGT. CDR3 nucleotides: TGTGCCAGCAGTGGCCGATGGGGGACAGGGGGAAAGAACACTGAAGCTTTCTTT. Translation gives CASSGRWGTGGKNTEAFF.

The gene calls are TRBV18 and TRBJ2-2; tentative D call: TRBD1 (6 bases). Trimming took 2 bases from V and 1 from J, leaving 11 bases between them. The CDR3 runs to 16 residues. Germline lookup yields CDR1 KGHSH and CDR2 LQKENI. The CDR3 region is CASSPNQGMNTGELFF. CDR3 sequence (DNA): TGTGCCAGCTCACCAAACCAGGGGATGAACACCGGGGAGCTGTTTTTT.

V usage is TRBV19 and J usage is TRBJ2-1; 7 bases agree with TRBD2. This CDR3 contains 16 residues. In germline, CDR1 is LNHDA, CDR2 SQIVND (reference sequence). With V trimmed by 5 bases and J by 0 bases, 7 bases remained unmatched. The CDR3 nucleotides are TGTGCCAGTAGTTCCCCGGGACTAACCTCCTACAATGAGCAGTTCTTC. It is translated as CASSSPGLTSYNEQFF.

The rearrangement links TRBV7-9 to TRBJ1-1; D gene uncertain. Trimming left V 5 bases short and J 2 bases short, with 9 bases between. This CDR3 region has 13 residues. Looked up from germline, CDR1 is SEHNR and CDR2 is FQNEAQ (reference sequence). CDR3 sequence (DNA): TGTGCCAGCAGCCCGACTCTAAACACTGAAGCTTTCTTT. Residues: CASSPTLNTEAFF.

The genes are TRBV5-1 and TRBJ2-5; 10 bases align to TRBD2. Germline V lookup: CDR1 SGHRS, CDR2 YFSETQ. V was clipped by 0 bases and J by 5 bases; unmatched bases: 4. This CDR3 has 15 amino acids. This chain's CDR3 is CASSLASGRSETQYF. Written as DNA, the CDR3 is TGCGCCAGCAGCTTGGCTAGCGGGAGAAGTGAGACCCAGTACTTC.

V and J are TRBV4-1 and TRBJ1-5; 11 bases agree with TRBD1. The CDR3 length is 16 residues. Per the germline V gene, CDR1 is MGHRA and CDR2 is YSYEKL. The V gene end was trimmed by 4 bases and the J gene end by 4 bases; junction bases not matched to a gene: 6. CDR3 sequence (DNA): TGCGCCAGCAGCCCCGTGGGACAGGGGGGAAATCAGCCCCAGCATTTT. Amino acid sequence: CASSPVGQGGNQPQHF.

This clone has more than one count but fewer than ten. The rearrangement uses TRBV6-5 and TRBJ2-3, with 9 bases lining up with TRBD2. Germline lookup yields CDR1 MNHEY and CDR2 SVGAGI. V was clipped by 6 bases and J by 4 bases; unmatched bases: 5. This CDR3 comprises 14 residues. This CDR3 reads CASRSSGISDTQYF. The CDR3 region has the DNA TGTGCCAGCAGGTCTAGCGGGATATCAGATACGCAGTATTTT.

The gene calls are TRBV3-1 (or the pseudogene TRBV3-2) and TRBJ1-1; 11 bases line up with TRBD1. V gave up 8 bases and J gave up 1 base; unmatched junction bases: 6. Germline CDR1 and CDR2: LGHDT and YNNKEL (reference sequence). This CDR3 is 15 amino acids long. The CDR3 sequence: CASEYGQGANTEAFF. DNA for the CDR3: TGTGCCAGCGAATACGGACAGGGGGCGAACACTGAAGCTTTCTTT.

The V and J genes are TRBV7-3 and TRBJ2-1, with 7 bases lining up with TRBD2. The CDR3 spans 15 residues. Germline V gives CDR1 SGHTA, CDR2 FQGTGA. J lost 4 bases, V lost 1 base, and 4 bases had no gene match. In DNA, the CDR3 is TGTGCCAGCAGCTTAAAGGCTAGCGGTTACAATGAGCAGTTCTTC. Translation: CASSLKASGYNEQFF.

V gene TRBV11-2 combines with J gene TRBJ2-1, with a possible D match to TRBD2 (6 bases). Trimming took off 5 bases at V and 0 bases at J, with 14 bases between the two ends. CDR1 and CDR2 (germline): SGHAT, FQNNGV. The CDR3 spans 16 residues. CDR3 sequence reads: CASSPGVGSSYNEQFF. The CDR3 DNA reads TGTGCCAGCAGCCCGGGGGTAGGGAGCTCCTACAATGAGCAGTTCTTC. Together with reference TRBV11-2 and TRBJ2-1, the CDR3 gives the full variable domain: EAGVAQSPRYKIIEKRQSVAFWCNPISGHATLYWYQQILGQGPKLLIQFQNNGVVDDSQLPKDRFSAERLKGVDSTLKIQPAKLEDSAVYLCASSPGVGSSYNEQFFGPGTRLTVL.

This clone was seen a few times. Written as DNA, the CDR3 is TGTGCCAGGGGACAGGGGGGGGATAATTCACCCCTCCACTTT. It encodes CARGQGGDNSPLHF. The V gene is TRBV6-5, the J gene TRBJ1-6; 11 bases fit TRBD1. Germline CDR1 reads MNHEY; CDR2 reads SVGAGI. The CDR3 covers 14 residues. V lost 9 bases, J lost 5 bases, and 3 bases stayed unmatched.

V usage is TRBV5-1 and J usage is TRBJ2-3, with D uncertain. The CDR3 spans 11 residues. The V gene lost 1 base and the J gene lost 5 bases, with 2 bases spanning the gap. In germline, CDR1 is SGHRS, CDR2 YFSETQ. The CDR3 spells CASSLLDTQYF. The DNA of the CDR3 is TGCGCCAGCAGCTTGCTAGATACGCAGTATTTT.